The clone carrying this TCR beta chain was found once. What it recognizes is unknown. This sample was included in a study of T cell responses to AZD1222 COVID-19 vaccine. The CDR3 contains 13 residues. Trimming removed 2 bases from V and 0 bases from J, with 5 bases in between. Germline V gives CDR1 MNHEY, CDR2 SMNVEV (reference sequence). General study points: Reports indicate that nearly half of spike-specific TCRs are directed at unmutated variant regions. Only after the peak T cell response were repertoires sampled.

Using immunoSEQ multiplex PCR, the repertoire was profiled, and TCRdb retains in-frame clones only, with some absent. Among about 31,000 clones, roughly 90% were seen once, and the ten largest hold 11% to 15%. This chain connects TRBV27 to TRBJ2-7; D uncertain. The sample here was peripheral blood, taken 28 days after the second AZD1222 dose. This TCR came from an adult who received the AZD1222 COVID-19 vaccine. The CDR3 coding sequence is TGTGCCAGCAGTTTAGACAACTCCTACGAGCAGTACTTC. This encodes CASSLDNSYEQYF.